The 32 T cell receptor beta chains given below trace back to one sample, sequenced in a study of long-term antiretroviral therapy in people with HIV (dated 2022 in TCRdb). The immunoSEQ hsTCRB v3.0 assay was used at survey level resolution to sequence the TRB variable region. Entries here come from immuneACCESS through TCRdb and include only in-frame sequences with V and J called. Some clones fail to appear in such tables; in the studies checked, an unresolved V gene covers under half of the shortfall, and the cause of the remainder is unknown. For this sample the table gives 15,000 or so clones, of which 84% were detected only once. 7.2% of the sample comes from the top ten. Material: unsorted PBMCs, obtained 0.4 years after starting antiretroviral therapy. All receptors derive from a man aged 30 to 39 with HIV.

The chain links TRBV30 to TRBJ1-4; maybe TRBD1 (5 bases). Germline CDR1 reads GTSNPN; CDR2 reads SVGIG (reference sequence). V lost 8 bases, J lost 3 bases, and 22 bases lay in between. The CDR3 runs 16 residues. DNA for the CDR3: TGTGCCACGCAGGGTATTGACAGCCGGGCTAATGAAAAACTGTTTTTT. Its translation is CATQGIDSRANEKLFF. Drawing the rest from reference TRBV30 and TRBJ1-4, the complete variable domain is SQTIHQWPATLVQPVGSPLSLECTVEGTSNPNLYWYRQAAGRGLQLLFYSVGIGQISSEVPQNLSASRPQDRQFILSSKKLLLSDSGFYLCATQGIDSRANEKLFFGSGTQLSVL.

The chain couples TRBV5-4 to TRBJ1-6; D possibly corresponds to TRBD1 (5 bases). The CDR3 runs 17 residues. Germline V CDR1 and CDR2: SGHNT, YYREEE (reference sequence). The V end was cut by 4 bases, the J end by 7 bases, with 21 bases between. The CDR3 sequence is CASSPLPGRDANSPLHF. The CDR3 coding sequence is TGTGCCAGCAGCCCCCTCCCAGGGCGGGACGCGAATTCACCCCTCCACTTT. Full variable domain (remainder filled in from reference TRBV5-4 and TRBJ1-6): ETGVTQSPTHLIKTRGQQVTLRCSSQSGHNTVSWYQQALGQGPQFIFQYYREEENGRGNFPPRFSGLQFPNYSSELNVNALELDDSALYLCASSPLPGRDANSPLHFGNGTRLTVT.

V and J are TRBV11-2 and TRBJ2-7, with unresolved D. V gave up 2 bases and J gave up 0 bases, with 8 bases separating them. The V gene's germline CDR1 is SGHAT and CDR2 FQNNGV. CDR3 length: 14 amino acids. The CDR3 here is CASSLLQASYEQYF. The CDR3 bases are TGTGCCAGCAGCTTACTGCAGGCCTCCTACGAGCAGTACTTC.

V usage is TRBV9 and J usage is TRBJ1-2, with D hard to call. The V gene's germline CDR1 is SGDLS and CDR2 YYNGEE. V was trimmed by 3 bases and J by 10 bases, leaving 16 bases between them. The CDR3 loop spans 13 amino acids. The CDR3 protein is CASSAQPPAHYTF. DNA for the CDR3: TGTGCCAGCAGCGCTCAGCCCCCGGCCCACTACACCTTC.

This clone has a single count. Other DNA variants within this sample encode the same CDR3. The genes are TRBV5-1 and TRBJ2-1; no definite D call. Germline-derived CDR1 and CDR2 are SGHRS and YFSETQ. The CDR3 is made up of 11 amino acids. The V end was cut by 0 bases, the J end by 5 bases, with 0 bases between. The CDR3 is CASSLDNEQFF. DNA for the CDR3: TGCGCCAGCAGCTTGGACAATGAGCAGTTCTTC.

The CDR3 nucleotides read TGTGCCAGCTCACCTGCCGGGTACGGCACAGATACGCAGTATTTT. Translated, it gives CASSPAGYGTDTQYF. V is TRBV18 and J is TRBJ2-3; no definite D call. The V and J ends lost 3 bases and 1 base respectively, with 11 bases between them. Germline V gene lookup returns CDR1 KGHSH and CDR2 LQKENI. The CDR3 is 15 residues long.

CDR3 nucleotide sequence: TGTGCCAGTAGTACCCCCACCGGGACAGGGGTCCAGCCCCAGCATTTT. Its protein product is CASSTPTGTGVQPQHF. This sequence joins TRBV19 and TRBJ1-5; TRBD1 matches at 10 bases. CDR3 length: 16 amino acids. Germline V gene sequence: CDR1 LNHDA, CDR2 SQIVND (reference sequence). V was pared by 4 bases and J by 7 bases, with 10 bases of the junction left unmatched.

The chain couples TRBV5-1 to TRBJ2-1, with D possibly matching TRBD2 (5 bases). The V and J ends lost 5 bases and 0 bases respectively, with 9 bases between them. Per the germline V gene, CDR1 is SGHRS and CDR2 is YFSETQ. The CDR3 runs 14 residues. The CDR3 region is CASRSGSSYNEQFF. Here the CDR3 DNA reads TGCGCCAGCAGGAGCGGTAGCTCCTACAATGAGCAGTTCTTC. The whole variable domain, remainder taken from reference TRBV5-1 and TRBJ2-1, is KAGVTQTPRYLIKTRGQQVTLSCSPISGHRSVSWYQQTPGQGLQFLFEYFSETQRNKGNFPGRFSGRQFSNSRSEMNVSTLELGDSALYLCASRSGSSYNEQFFGPGTRLTVL.

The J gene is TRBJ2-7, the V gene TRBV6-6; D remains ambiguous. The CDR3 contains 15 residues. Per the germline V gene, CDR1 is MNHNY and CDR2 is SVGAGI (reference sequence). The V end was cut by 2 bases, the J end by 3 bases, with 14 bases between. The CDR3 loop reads CASSYPNLNIYEQYF. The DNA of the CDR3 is TGTGCCAGCAGTTACCCGAATTTAAACATCTACGAGCAGTACTTC.

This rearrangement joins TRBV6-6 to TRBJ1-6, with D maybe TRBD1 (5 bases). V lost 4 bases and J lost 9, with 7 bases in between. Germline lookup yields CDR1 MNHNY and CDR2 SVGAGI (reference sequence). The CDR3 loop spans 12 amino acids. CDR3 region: CASSWGRSPLHF. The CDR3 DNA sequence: TGTGCCAGCAGTTGGGGACGTTCACCCCTCCACTTT.

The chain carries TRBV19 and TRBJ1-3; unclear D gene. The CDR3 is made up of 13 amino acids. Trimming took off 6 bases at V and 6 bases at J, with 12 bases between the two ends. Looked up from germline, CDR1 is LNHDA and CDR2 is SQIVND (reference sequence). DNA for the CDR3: TGTGCCAGTAGGCCCATGTCCGAAAACACCATATATTTT. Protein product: CASRPMSENTIYF.

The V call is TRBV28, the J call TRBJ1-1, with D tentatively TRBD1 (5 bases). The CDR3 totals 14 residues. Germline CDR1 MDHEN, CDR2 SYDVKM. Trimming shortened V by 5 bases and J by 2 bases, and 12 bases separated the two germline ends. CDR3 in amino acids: CASSLRGGNTEAFF. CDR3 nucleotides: TGTGCCAGCAGTCTTCGGGGGGGTAACACTGAAGCTTTCTTT.

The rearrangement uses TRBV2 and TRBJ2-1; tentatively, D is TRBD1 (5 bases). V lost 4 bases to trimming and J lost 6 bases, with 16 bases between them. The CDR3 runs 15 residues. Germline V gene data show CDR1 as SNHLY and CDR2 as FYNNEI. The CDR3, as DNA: TGTGCCAGCAGTGGGGGCAGTCCCAAAGGCAATGAGCAGTTCTTC. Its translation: CASSGGSPKGNEQFF.

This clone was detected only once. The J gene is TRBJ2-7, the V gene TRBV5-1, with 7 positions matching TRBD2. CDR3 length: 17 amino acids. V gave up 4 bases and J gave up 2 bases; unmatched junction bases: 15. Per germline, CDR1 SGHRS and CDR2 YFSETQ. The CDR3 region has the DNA TGCGCCAGCAGCCCTAGTATCTTACTAGCGCCCACCTACGAGCAGTACTTC. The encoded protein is CASSPSILLAPTYEQYF. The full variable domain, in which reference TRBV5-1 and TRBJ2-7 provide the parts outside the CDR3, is KAGVTQTPRYLIKTRGQQVTLSCSPISGHRSVSWYQQTPGQGLQFLFEYFSETQRNKGNFPGRFSGRQFSNSRSEMNVSTLELGDSALYLCASSPSILLAPTYEQYFGPGTRLTVT.

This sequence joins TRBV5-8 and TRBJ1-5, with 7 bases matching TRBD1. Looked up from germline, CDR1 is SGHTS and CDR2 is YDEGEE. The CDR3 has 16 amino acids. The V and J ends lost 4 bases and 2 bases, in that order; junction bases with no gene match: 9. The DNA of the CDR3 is TGTGCCAGCAGCCTGGAAACAACAGGGGGCAATCAGCCCCAGCATTTT. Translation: CASSLETTGGNQPQHF. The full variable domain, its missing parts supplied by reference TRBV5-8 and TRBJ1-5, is EAGVTQSPTHLIKTRGQQATLRCSPISGHTSVYWYQQALGLGLQFLLWYDEGEERNRGNFPPRFSGRQFPNYSSELNVNALELEDSALYLCASSLETTGGNQPQHFGDGTRLSIL.

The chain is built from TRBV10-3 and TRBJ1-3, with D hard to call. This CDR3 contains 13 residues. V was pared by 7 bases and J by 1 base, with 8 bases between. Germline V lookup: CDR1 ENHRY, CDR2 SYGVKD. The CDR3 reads CAINKDSGNTIYF. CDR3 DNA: TGTGCCATCAATAAAGATTCTGGAAACACCATATATTTT.

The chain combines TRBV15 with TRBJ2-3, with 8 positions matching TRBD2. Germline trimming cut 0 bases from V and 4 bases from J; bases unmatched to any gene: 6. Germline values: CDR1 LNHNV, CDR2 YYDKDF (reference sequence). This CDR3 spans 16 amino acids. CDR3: CATSREAAGEPDTQYF. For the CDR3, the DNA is TGTGCCACCAGCAGAGAGGCAGCGGGAGAACCAGATACGCAGTATTTT.

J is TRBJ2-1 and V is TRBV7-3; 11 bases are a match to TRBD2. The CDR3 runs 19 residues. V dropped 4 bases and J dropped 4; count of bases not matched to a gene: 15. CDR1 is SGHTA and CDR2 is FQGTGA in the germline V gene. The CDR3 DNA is TGTGCCAGCAGCTCCGGACTAGCGGGTACTAAAGGATTTTACAATGAGCAGTTCTTC. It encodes CASSSGLAGTKGFYNEQFF.

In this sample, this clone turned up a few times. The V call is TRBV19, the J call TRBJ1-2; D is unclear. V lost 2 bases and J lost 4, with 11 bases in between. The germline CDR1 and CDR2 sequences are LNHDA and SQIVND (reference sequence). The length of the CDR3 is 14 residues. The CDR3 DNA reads TGTGCCAGTAGTATACCAGGCGGTATCTATGGCTACACCTTC. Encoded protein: CASSIPGGIYGYTF.

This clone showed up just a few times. DNA of the CDR3: TGTGCCTGGACTAGCGGACCCGGGGAGCAGTACTTC. Its translation: CAWTSGPGEQYF. The genes are TRBV30 and TRBJ2-7, with TRBD2 matching 7 bases. Unmatched junction bases numbered 7, after V lost 4 bases and J lost 7 bases. The CDR3 extends over 12 amino acids. Looked up from germline, CDR1 is GTSNPN and CDR2 is SVGIG (reference sequence).

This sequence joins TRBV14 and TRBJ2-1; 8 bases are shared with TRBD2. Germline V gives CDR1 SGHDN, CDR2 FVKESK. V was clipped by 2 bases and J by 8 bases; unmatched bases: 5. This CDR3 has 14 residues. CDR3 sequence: CASSQSGSLDEQFF. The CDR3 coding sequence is TGTGCCAGCAGCCAAAGCGGGAGCCTCGATGAGCAGTTCTTC.

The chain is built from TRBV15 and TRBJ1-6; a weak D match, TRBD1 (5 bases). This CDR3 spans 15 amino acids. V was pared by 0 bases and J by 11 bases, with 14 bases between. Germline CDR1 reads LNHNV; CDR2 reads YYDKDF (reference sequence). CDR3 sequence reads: CATSRDQGIRAPLHF. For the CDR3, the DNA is TGTGCCACCAGCAGAGATCAGGGAATTAGGGCACCCCTCCACTTT. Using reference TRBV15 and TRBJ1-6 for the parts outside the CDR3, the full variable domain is DAMVIQNPRYQVTQFGKPVTLSCSQTLNHNVMYWYQQKSSQAPKLLFHYYDKDFNNEADTPDNFQSRRPNTSFCFLDIRSPGLGDTAMYLCATSRDQGIRAPLHFGNGTRLTVT.

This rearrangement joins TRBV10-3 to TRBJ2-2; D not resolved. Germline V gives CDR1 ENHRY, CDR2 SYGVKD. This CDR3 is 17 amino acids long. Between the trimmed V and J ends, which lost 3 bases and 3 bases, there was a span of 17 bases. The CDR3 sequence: CAISESAPGPHTGELFF. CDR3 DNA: TGTGCCATCAGTGAATCGGCCCCAGGCCCGCACACCGGGGAGCTGTTTTTT.

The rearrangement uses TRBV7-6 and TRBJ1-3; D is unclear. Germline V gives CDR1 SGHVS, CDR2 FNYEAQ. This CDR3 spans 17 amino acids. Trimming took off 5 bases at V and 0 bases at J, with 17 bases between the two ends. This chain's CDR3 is CASSLWGASHSGNTIYF. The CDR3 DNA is TGTGCCAGCAGCCTCTGGGGAGCTTCCCACTCTGGAAACACCATATATTTT.

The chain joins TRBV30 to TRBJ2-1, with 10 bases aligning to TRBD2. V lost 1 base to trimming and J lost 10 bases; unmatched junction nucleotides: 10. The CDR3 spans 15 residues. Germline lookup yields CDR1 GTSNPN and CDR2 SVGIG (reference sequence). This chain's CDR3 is CAWSELLAGVGEQFF. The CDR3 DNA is TGTGCCTGGAGTGAACTCCTAGCGGGAGTAGGGGAGCAGTTCTTC.

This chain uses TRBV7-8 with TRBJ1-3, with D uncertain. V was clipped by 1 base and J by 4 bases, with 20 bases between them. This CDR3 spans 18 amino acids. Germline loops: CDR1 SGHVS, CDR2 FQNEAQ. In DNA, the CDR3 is TGTGCCAGCAGCTTAGTTGGGGTGGGCCTTTCGAAAGGAAACACCATATATTTT. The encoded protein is CASSLVGVGLSKGNTIYF.

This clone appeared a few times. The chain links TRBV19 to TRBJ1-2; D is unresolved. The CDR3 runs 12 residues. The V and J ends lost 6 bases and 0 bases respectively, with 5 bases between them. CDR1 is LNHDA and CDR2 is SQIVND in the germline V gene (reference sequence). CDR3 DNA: TGTGCCAGTAGCGCAGCTAACTATGGCTACACCTTC. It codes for CASSAANYGYTF.

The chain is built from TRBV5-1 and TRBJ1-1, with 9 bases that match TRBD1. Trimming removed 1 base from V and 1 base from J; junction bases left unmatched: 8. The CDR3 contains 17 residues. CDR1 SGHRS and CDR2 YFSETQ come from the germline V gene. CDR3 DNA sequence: TGCGCCAGCAGCTTGACGGGACAGGGCTGGAGGAACACTGAAGCTTTCTTT. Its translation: CASSLTGQGWRNTEAFF.

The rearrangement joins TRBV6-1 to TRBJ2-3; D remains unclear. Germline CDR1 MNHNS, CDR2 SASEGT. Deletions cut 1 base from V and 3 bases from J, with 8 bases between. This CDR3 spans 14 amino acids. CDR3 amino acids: CASSEGAKTDTQYF. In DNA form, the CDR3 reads TGTGCCAGCAGTGAAGGGGCCAAGACAGATACGCAGTATTTT.

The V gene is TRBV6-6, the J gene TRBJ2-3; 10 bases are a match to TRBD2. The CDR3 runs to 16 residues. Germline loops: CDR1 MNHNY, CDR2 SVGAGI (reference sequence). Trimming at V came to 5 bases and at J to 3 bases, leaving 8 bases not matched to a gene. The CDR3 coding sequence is TGTGCCAGCAGTAAAACTAGCGGGGTCGTAACAGATACGCAGTATTTT. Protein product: CASSKTSGVVTDTQYF.

The CDR3 DNA reads TGTGCCAGCAGCTCTCGGAGTCCGACAGGGGGCGATTGCGGGAGCTCCTACAATGAGCAGTTCTTC. Translated, it gives CASSSRSPTGGDCGSSYNEQFF. The chain is built from TRBV21-1 and TRBJ2-1; the table's D call of TRBD1 was not tested on the DNA. TRBV21-1 is classified as a pseudogene. The CDR3 loop spans 22 amino acids.

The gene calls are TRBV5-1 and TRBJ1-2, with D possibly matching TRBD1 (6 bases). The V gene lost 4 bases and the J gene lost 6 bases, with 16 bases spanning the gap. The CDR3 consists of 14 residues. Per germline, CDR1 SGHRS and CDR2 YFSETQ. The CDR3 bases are TGCGCCAGCAGCCAAGGACAGATTTTGGATGGCTACACCTTC. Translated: CASSQGQILDGYTF.